This section outlines one T cell receptor beta chain sequence together with its context. Its antigen is not known. Method: immunoSEQ multiplex PCR; TCRdb's copy keeps in-frame clones and lacks some. The repertoire holds around 75,000 clones, with around 90% as singletons. The cohort excluded patients with autoimmune disease history or systemic immunosuppression. The sample belongs to a study of OX40 agonist ivuxolimab in advanced cancers. Study-wide context: Patients were dosed intravenously with ivuxolimab at 0.01 to 10 mg/kg every 2 weeks. Regarding the study as a whole: Some of the nonresponding patients also showed low levels of normalized T-cell clonal expansion. Dosing at 0.1 to 3.0 mg/kg was accompanied by clonal expansion of CD4+ and CD8+ blood T cells by week 6.

In germline, CDR1 is SGHTA, CDR2 FQGNSA. The V and J ends lost 5 bases and 4 bases, in that order; junction bases with no gene match: 10. This CDR3 comprises 16 residues. The chain has TRBV7-2 and TRBJ1-2, with 10 bases fitting TRBD1. This sequence originates from an adult with an advanced solid tumor such as melanoma, head and neck, liver or kidney cancer. The sequenced sample was CD4+ or CD8+ T cells sorted from blood, obtained in a trial of the OX40 agonist ivuxolimab. CDR3 bases: TGTGCCAGCAGCCCATGGGACAGGGGCGCTAGCTATGGCTACACCTTC. Its protein is CASSPWDRGASYGYTF.